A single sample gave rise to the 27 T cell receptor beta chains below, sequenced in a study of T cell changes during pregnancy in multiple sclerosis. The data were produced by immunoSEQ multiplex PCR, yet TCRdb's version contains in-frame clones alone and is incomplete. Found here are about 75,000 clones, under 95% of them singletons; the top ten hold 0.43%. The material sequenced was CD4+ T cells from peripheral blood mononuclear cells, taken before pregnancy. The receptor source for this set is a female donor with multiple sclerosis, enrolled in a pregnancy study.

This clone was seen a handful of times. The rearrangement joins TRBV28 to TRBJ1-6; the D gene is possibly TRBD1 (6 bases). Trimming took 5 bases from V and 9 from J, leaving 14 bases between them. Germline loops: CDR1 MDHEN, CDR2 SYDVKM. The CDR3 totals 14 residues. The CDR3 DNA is TGTGCCAGCAGTGTTACAGGGCTCGGTTCACCCCTCCACTTT. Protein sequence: CASSVTGLGSPLHF.

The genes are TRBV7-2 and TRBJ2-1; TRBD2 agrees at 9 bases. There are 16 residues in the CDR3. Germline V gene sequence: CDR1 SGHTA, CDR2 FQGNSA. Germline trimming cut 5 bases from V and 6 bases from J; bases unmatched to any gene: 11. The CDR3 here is CASSPQGAGGRNEQFF. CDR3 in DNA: TGTGCCAGCAGCCCCCAAGGGGCGGGAGGGCGCAATGAGCAGTTCTTC.

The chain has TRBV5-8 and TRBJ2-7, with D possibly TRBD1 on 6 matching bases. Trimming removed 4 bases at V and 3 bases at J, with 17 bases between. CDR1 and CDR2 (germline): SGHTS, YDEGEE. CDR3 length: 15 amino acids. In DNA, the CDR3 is TGTGCCAGCAGCCAGGACAGAGCCTCAATCTACGAGCAGTACTTC. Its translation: CASSQDRASIYEQYF. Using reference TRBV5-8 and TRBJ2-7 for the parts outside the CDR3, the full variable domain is EAGVTQSPTHLIKTRGQQATLRCSPISGHTSVYWYQQALGLGLQFLLWYDEGEERNRGNFPPRFSGRQFPNYSSELNVNALELEDSALYLCASSQDRASIYEQYFGPGTRLTVT.

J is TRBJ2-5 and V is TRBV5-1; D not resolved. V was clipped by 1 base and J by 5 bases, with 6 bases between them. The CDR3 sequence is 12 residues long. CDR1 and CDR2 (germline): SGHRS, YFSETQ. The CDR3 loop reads CASSLTRETQYF. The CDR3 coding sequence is TGCGCCAGCAGCTTGACCAGGGAGACCCAGTACTTC.

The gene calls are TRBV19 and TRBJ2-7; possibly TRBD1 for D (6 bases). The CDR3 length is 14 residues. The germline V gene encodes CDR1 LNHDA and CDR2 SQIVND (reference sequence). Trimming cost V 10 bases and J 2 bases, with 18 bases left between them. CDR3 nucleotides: TGTGCCACCAGGGTCGGGGACAAGACCTACGAGCAGTACTTC. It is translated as CATRVGDKTYEQYF.

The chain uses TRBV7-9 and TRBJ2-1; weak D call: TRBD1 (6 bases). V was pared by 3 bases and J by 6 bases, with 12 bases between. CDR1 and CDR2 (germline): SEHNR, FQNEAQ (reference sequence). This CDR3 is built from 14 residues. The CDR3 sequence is CASSFGRGSNEQFF. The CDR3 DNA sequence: TGTGCCAGCAGCTTTGGTAGGGGGAGCAATGAGCAGTTCTTC.

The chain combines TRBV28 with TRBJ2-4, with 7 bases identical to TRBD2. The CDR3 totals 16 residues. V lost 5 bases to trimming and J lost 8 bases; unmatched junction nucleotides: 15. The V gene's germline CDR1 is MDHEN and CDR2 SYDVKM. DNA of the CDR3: TGTGCCAGCAGTCACCTCGTAGCGGGCTGGGGGGACATTCAGTACTTC. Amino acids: CASSHLVAGWGDIQYF.

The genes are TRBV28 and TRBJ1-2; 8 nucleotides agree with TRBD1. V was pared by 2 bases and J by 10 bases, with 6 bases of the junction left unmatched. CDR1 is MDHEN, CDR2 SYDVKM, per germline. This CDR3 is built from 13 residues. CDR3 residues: CASSLPGGLDYTF. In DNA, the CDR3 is TGTGCCAGCAGTTTACCAGGGGGCCTTGACTACACCTTC.

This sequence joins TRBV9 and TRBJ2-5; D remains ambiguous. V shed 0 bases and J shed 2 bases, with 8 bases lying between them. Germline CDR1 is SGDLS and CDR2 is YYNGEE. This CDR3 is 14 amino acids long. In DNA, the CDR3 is TGTGCCAGCAGCGTAGGGGTAGCTCAAGAGACCCAGTACTTC. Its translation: CASSVGVAQETQYF.

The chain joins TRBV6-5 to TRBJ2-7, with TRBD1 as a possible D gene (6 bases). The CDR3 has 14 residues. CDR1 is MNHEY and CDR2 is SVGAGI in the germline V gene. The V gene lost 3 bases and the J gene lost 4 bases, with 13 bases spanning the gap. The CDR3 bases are TGTGCCAGCAGTTATGGGCAGGGGATGTACGAGCAGTACTTC. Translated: CASSYGQGMYEQYF.

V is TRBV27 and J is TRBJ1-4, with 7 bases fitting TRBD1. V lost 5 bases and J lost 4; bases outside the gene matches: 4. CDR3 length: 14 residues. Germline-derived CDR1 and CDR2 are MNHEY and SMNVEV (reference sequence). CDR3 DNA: TGTGCCAGCAGTCTCCGGGACAGTAATGAAAAACTGTTTTTT. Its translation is CASSLRDSNEKLFF.

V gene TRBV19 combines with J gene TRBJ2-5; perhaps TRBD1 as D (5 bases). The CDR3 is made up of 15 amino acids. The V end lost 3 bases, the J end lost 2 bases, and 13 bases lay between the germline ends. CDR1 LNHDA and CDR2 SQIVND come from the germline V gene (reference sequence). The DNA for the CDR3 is TGTGCCAGTAGTATCTCCCCAGGGCGGCAAGAGACCCAGTACTTC. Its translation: CASSISPGRQETQYF.

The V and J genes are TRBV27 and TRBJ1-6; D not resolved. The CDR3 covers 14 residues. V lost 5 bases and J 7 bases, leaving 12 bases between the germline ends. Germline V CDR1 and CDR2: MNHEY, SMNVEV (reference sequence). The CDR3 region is CASSEEPPNSPLHF. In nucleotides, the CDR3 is TGTGCCAGCAGTGAAGAGCCTCCAAATTCACCCCTCCACTTT.

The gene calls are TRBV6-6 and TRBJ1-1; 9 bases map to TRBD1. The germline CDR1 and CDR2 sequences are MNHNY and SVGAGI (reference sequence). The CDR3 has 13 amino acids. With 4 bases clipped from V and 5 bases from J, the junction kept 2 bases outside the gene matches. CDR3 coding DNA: TGTGCCAGCAGTTCGACAGGGGGGACTGAAGCTTTCTTT. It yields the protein CASSSTGGTEAFF.

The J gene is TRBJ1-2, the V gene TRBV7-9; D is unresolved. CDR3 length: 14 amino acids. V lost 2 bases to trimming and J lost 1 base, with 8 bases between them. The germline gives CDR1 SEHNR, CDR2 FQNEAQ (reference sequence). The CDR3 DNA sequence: TGTGCCAGCAGCTTACTTGCCAGTAACTATGGCTACACCTTC. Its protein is CASSLLASNYGYTF. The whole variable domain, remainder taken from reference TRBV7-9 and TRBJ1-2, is DTGVSQNPRHKITKRGQNVTFRCDPISEHNRLYWYRQTLGQGPEFLTYFQNEAQLEKSRLLSDRFSAERPKGSFSTLEIQRTEQGDSAMYLCASSLLASNYGYTFGSGTRLTVV.

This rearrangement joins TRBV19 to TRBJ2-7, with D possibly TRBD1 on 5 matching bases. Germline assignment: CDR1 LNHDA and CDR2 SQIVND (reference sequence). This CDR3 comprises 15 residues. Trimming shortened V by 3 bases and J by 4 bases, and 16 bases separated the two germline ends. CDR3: CASSISQGGSYEQYF. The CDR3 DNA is TGTGCCAGTAGTATTAGTCAGGGCGGTTCGTACGAGCAGTACTTC. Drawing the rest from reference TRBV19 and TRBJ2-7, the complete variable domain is DGGITQSPKYLFRKEGQNVTLSCEQNLNHDAMYWYRQDPGQGLRLIYYSQIVNDFQKGDIAEGYSVSREKKESFPLTVTSAQKNPTAFYLCASSISQGGSYEQYFGPGTRLTVT.

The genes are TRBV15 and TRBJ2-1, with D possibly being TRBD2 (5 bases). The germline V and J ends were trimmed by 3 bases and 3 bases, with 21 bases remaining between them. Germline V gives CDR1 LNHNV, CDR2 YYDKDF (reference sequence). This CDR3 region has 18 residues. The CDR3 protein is CATSRKRADGSSYNEQFF. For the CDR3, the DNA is TGTGCCACCAGCAGGAAGAGGGCGGACGGGTCAAGCTACAATGAGCAGTTCTTC.

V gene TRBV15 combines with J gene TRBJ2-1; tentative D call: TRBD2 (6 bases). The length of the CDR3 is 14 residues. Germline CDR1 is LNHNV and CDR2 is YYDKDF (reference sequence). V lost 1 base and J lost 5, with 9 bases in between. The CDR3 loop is CATSRGLVNNEQFF. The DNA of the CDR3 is TGTGCCACCAGCAGAGGACTAGTCAACAATGAGCAGTTCTTC.

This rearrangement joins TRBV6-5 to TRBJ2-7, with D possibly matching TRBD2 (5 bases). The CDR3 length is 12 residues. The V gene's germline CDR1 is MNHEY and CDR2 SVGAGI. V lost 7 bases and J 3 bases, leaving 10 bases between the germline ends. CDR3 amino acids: CASNAEGYEQYF. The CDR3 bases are TGTGCCAGCAATGCCGAGGGCTACGAGCAGTACTTC.

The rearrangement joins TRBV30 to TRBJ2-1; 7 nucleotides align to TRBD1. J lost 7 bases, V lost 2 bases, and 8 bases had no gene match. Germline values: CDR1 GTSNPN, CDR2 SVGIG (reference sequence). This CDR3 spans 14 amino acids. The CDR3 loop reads CAWSRQGISNEQFF. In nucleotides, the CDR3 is TGTGCCTGGAGTAGACAGGGAATCTCTAATGAGCAGTTCTTC.

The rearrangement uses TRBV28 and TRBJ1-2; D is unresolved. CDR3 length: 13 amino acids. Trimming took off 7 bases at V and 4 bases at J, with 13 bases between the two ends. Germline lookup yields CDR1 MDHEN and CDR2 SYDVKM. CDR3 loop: CASIRSGGYGYTF. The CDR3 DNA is TGTGCCAGCATAAGGAGTGGCGGCTATGGCTACACCTTC.

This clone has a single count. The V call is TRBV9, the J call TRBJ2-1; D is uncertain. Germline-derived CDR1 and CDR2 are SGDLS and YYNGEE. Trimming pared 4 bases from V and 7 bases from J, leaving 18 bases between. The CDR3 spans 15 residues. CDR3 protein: CASSPPRVVVNEQFF. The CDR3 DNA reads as TGTGCCAGCAGCCCCCCCCGGGTAGTAGTGAATGAGCAGTTCTTC.

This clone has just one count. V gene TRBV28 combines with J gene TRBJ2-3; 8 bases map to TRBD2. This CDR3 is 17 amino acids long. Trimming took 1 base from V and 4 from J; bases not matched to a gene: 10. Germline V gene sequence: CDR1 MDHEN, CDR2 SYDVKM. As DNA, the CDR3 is TGTGCCAGCAGTTTATCTTTATTCCCGGGAGGGCCAGATACGCAGTATTTT. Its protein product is CASSLSLFPGGPDTQYF.

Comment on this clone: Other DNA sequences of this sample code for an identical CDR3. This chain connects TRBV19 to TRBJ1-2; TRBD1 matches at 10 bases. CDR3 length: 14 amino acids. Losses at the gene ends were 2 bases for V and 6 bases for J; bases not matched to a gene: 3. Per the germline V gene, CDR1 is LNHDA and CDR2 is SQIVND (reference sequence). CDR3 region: CASSIRTGGHGYTF. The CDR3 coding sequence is TGTGCCAGTAGTATAAGGACAGGGGGGCATGGCTACACCTTC.

The CDR3 loop reads CASSVADRGATDTQYF. In nucleotides, the CDR3 is TGTGCCAGCAGCGTAGCGGACAGGGGAGCAACAGATACGCAGTATTTT. The chain uses TRBV9 and TRBJ2-3; 9 bases are shared with TRBD1. This CDR3 comprises 16 residues. CDR1 and CDR2 (germline): SGDLS, YYNGEE. The V gene end was trimmed by 0 bases and the J gene end by 3 bases; junction bases not matched to a gene: 5.

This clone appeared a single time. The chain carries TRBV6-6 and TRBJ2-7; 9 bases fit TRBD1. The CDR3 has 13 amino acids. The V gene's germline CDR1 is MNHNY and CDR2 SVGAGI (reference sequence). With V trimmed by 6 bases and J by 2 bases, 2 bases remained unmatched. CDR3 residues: CASSRDRAYEQYF. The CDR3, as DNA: TGTGCCAGCAGCCGGGACAGGGCCTACGAGCAGTACTTC.

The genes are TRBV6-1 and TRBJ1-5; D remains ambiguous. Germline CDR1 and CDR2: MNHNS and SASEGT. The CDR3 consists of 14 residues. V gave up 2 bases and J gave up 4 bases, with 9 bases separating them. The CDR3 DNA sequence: TGTGCCAGCAGTGAAATGACCGGGAATCAGCCCCAGCATTTT. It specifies CASSEMTGNQPQHF.